This T cell receptor beta chain was recovered during a study of blood T cell repertoires in COVID-19. The overall study: From the United States, Italy and Spain came samples of acute and convalescent COVID-19.

Symptom resolution, clearance, or two negative PCRs marked the recovered donors of Cohort 3. The sample holds a few counts of this clone. Profiled with immunoSEQ multiplex PCR; TCRdb holds only in-frame clones, not every one. This table holds a few hundred thousand clones, 88% found once. Losses at the gene ends were 4 bases for V and 2 bases for J; bases not matched to a gene: 10. The CDR3 consists of 18 residues. The germline V gene has CDR1 LNHDA and CDR2 SQIVND (reference sequence). The rearrangement joins TRBV19 to TRBJ2-6, with 8 bases fitting TRBD2. This receptor was identified in a woman aged 18-30 years who had recovered from COVID-19. Source material: PBMCs or T cells enriched from blood (not recorded which). The DNA of the CDR3 is TGTGCCAGTAGTACCCCCCTTCGGGGGGGCGCTGGGGCCAACGTCCTGACTTTC. It is translated as CASSTPLRGGAGANVLTF.